Listed below are T cell receptor beta chains from one sample, sequenced in a study of shared clonotypes between healthy human individuals. Sequencing used immunoSEQ multiplex PCR; TCRdb keeps in-frame clones, though not all of them. The sample has 600,000 to 750,000 clones, roughly two thirds seen once. The sequencing sample was made of memory CD4+ T cells sorted from blood. The receptors stem from a woman aged 25 to 45 in good health. Both conserved end residues are part of each CDR3. Each record gives: V gene, clone size, J gene, D gene, CDR3 DNA, CDR3 protein. A D gene is named only where the DNA matches it firmly. A clone size is listed for some rows: how often the clone was seen (once, few, many), or a class if it is expanded.

TRBV19	few	TRBJ2-2	-	TGTGCCAGTAGTATTTCAGGGGCCACCGGGGAGCTGTTTTTT	CASSISGATGELFF
TRBV7-9	-	TRBJ1-1	-	TGTGCCAGCGGAGACAGGTTGAACACTGAAGCTTTCTTT	CASGDRLNTEAFF
TRBV10-3	-	TRBJ2-3	TRBD2	TGTGCCATCAGGGCGGCGGGAGCGGCAGATACGCAGTATTTT	CAIRAAGAADTQYF
TRBV2	once	TRBJ2-3	-	TGTGCCAGCAGTGCGACAGAAAACACAGATACGCAGTATTTT	CASSATENTDTQYF
TRBV6-1	-	TRBJ2-1	-	TGTGCCAGCAGTGATACAGGGTACGACAATGAGCAGTTCTTC	CASSDTGYDNEQFF
TRBV28	-	TRBJ2-4	TRBD1	TGTGCCAGCATTGGATTCATTGGTAGACAGGGGGGGACTGTTGCCAAAAACATTCAGTACTTC	CASIGFIGRQGGTVAKNIQYF
TRBV28	-	TRBJ2-5	-	TGTGCCAGCAGTTTAGGGGGGACCGGGGTAGAGACCCAGTACTTC	CASSLGGTGVETQYF
TRBV20-1	-	TRBJ2-4	-	TGCAGTGCTAGAGCTGGAAACATTCAGTACTTC	CSARAGNIQYF
TRBV11-3	-	TRBJ2-5	TRBD2	TGTGCCAGCAGCCCCAGCGGGGCCCAAGAGACCCAGTACTTC	CASSPSGAQETQYF
TRBV6-6	-	TRBJ2-2	-	TGTGCCAGCAGTTACCTCGCCGGACGGACCGGGGAGCTGTTTTTT	CASSYLAGRTGELFF
TRBV2	-	TRBJ1-2	-	TGTGCCAGCAGTGGGGACATCCCCGGCTACACCTTC	CASSGDIPGYTF
TRBV5-4	few	TRBJ2-1	-	TGTGCCAGCAGCTTGATGGGGGACAATGAGCAGTTCTTC	CASSLMGDNEQFF
TRBV11-2	-	TRBJ2-3	TRBD2	TGTGCCAGCAGCGGTGGGAGAGCAGCGGGACCCACAGATACGCAGTATTTT	CASSGGRAAGPTDTQYF
TRBV5-1	few	TRBJ1-1	-	TGCGCCAGCAGCTCCACAGGGAACACTGAAGCTTTCTTT	CASSSTGNTEAFF
TRBV6-5	-	TRBJ2-1	TRBD2	TGTGCCAGTAGTCTCGGCGGGAGGGTTGGTGAGCAGTTCTTC	CASSLGGRVGEQFF
TRBV28	-	TRBJ2-4	-	TGTGCCAGCAGCCCCCGGACCCCTCTTGAAGCCAAAAACATTCAGTACTTC	CASSPRTPLEAKNIQYF
TRBV27	-	TRBJ1-3	-	TGTGCCAGCAGTTTACGTGGGTCTGGAAACACCATATATTTT	CASSLRGSGNTIYF
TRBV4-1	-	TRBJ2-7	-	TGCGCCAGCAGCCAAGTCCGCTCCAGGGGGGCCTACGAGCAGTACTTC	CASSQVRSRGAYEQYF
TRBV11-2	-	TRBJ1-2	-	TGTGCCAGCAGCGAAGGGGGGGTTCAAGGCTACACCTTC	CASSEGGVQGYTF
TRBV29-1	few	TRBJ1-2	-	TGCAGCGTTGATGGAGGCTATGGCTACACCTTC	CSVDGGYGYTF
TRBV5-6	-	TRBJ1-2	TRBD1	TGTGCCAGCCGATTTGTTAGGGGGCTCTATGGCTACACCTTC	CASRFVRGLYGYTF
TRBV5-1	-	TRBJ2-5	TRBD2	TGCGCCAGCAGCTCCGGGACTAGCGGGAGACTTTGGAAGACCCAGTACTTC	CASSSGTSGRLWKTQYF
TRBV7-3	-	TRBJ2-3	TRBD2	TGTGCCAGCAGCTCCAGCGGGACCCTACGATTCGATACGCAGTATTTT	CASSSSGTLRFDTQYF
TRBV2	-	TRBJ1-1	-	TGTGCCAGCAGCTCTCTAGGATACACTGAAGCTTTCTTT	CASSSLGYTEAFF
TRBV5-1	few	TRBJ2-1	-	TGCGCCAGCAGCTTGGAACGGGAAAGCTCCTACAATGAGCAGTTCTTC	CASSLERESSYNEQFF
TRBV6-5	-	TRBJ2-4	-	TGTGCCAGCAGTTCCCAGGGGGGTAACATTCAGTACTTC	CASSSQGGNIQYF
TRBV7-9	-	TRBJ1-2	-	TGTGCCAGCAGCCAAGAGATGTTGGGGTCCGGCTATGGCTACACCTTC	CASSQEMLGSGYGYTF
TRBV28	many	TRBJ2-7	-	TGTGCCAGCAGTTTATTCCTTAACGAGCAGTACTTC	CASSLFLNEQYF
TRBV30	-	TRBJ2-1	-	TGTGCCTGGAGTGACCGGGAGAAGAACAATGAGCAGTTCTTC	CAWSDREKNNEQFF
TRBV18	-	TRBJ1-4	-	TGTGCCAGCTCACCACGTGCCCTCACCCTTGCAACTAATGAAAAACTGTTTTTT	CASSPRALTLATNEKLFF
TRBV6-5	-	TRBJ1-2	-	TGTGCCAGCAGTTACCAAAACAGCCCAAACTATGGCTACACCTTC	CASSYQNSPNYGYTF
TRBV30	-	TRBJ1-2	-	TGTGCCTGGAGTGTAAGTCAGGGATACGGCTACACCTTC	CAWSVSQGYGYTF
TRBV4-1	-	TRBJ2-7	-	TGCGCCAGCAGCCAAGATAGTCTCCCATTCGTGCCCCCCAGCGAGCAGTACTTC	CASSQDSLPFVPPSEQYF
TRBV7-2	-	TRBJ1-3	-	TGTGCCAGCAGCTTATCCCAAAACACCATATATTTT	CASSLSQNTIYF
TRBV7-6	-	TRBJ2-2	-	TGTGCCAGCAGCCCGAGGGTCACCGGGGAGCTGTTTTTT	CASSPRVTGELFF
TRBV6-1	-	TRBJ2-1	TRBD1	TGTGCCAGCAGAATAGGACAGGCTCGAGGCAATGAGCAGTTCTTC	CASRIGQARGNEQFF
TRBV5-1	once	TRBJ1-1	-	TGCGCCAGCAGCTTGGTTGGCGGGAACACTGAAGCTTTCTTT	CASSLVGGNTEAFF
TRBV27	-	TRBJ1-2	-	TGTGCCAGCAGACCAATTTTACGCGACACCAACTATGGCTACACCTTC	CASRPILRDTNYGYTF
TRBV2	-	TRBJ2-7	TRBD2	TGTGCCAGCAGTGTGGGACTAGCGGGAGGATACGAGCAGTACTTC	CASSVGLAGGYEQYF
TRBV10-3	-	TRBJ2-1	-	TGTGCCATCAGTACCCTGGGGCAGAGCTCCTACAATGAGCAGTTCTTC	CAISTLGQSSYNEQFF
TRBV28	-	TRBJ2-5	TRBD1	TGTGCCAGCAGTCACCATCAAACAGGGGCCGGGGAGACCCAGTACTTC	CASSHHQTGAGETQYF